A selection of T cell receptor beta chains follows, all from one sample in a study of OX40 agonist ivuxolimab in advanced cancers. The method was immunoSEQ multiplex PCR; TCRdb's version includes in-frame clones alone and lacks a portion of them. The data show some 74,000 clones, roughly 87% seen once. The sample was CD4+ or CD8+ T cells sorted from blood, taken in a trial of the OX40 agonist ivuxolimab. Receptor source: an adult with an advanced solid tumor such as melanoma, head and neck, liver or kidney cancer. Each CDR3 is given without its conserved first and last residue. Fields, in order: J gene, D gene, V gene, CDR3 protein. A D gene is named only where the DNA matches it firmly.

>TRBJ1-6|.|TRBV15
ATSRVGDSPLH
>TRBJ2-7|TRBD1|TRBV6-5
ASSYKGQGYEQY
>TRBJ1-2|TRBD1|TRBV30
AWSNPGAGQEVYGYT
>TRBJ2-1|.|TRBV10-3
AISDGGSNEQF
>TRBJ2-2|.|TRBV27
ASSPNPTDNTGELF
>TRBJ2-5|TRBD2|TRBV7-2
ASSFRAGWETQY
>TRBJ2-2|.|TRBV7-9
ASSFLGTSRTGELF
>TRBJ2-1|.|TRBV29-1
SVEGGAYNEQF
>TRBJ2-7|TRBD2|TRBV28
ASSSPGGVTYEQY
>TRBJ2-5|TRBD2|TRBV5-4
ASSLRLAGGQETQY
>TRBJ1-5|.|TRBV7-2
ASSQTNSNQPQH
>TRBJ1-1|.|TRBV30
AWKLAGTEAF
>TRBJ1-3|.|TRBV9
ASTPSRHLSGNTIY
>TRBJ2-1|.|TRBV5-6
ASSFGATYNEQF
>TRBJ2-7|.|TRBV7-2
ASSSNSRDTYEQY
>TRBJ1-5|.|TRBV30
AWNSGRAGQPQH
>TRBJ2-3|TRBD2|TRBV19
ASSSWLAGSTDTQY
>TRBJ1-1|.|TRBV30
AWSPNSAEAF
>TRBJ2-3|.|TRBV7-2
ASTPLAARTDTQY
>TRBJ1-3|.|TRBV25-1
ASAGSGNTIY
>TRBJ1-2|TRBD1|TRBV28
ASSLRTDRGPGYT
>TRBJ1-3|TRBD1|TRBV7-8
ASSLRFTGGTGNTIY
>TRBJ2-1|.|TRBV5-4
ASSLGQITYNEQF